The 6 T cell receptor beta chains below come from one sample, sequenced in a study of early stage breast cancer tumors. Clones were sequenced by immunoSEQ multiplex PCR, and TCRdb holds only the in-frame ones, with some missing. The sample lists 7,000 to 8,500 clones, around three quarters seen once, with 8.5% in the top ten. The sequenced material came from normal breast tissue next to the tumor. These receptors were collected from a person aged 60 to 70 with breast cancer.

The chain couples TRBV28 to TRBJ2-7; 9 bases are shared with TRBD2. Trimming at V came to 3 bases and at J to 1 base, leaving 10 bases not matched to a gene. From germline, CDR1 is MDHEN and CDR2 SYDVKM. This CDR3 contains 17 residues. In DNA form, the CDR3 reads TGTGCCAGCAGTTTGGGCAAGCGGGAGGTCCCTTCCTACGAGCAGTACTTC. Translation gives CASSLGKREVPSYEQYF.

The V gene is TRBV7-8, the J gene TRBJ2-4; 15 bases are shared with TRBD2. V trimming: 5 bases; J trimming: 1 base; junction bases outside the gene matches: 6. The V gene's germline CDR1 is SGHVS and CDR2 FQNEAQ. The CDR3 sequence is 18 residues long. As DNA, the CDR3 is TGTGCCAGCAGCGCCGGACTAGCGGGGGGGTCCGCCAAAAACATTCAGTACTTC. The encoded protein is CASSAGLAGGSAKNIQYF.

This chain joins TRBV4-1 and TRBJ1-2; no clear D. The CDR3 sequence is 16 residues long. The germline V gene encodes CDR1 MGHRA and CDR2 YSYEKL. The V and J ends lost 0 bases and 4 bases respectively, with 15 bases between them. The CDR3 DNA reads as TGCGCCAGCAGCCAAGAACGAGGTGCGGGGAGCTATGGCTACACCTTC. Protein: CASSQERGAGSYGYTF.

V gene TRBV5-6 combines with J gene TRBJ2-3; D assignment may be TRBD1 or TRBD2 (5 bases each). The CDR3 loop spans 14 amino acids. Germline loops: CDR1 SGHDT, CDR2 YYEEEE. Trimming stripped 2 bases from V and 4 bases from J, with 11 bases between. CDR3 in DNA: TGTGCCAGCAGCTTATCGAGGGGCCCAGATACGCAGTATTTT. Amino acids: CASSLSRGPDTQYF. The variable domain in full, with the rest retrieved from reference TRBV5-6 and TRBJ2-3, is DAGVTQSPTHLIKTRGQQVTLRCSPKSGHDTVSWYQQALGQGPQFIFQYYEEEERQRGNFPDRFSGHQFPNYSSELNVNALLLGDSALYLCASSLSRGPDTQYFGPGTRLTVL.

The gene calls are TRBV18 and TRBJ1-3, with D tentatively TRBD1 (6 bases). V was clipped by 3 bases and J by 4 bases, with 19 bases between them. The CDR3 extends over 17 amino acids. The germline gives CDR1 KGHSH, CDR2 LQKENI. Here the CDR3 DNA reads TGTGCCAGCTCACCCTCGTTGGGGGGCGCCCCGGGAAACACCATATATTTT. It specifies CASSPSLGGAPGNTIYF.

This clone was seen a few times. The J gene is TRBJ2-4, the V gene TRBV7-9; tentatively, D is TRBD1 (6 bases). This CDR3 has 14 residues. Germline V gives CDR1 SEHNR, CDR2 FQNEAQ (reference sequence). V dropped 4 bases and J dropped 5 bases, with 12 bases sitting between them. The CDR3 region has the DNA TGTGCCAGCAGCTCCCCGGACAGAGAAAACATTCAGTACTTC. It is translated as CASSSPDRENIQYF.